This is a list of T cell receptor beta chains from one sample in a study of blood T cell repertoires in COVID-19. Measured with immunoSEQ multiplex PCR; TCRdb has only the in-frame clones, and not every one. Here the sample spans around 76,000 clones, about 80% being singletons. The specimen was peripheral blood. The receptors originated from a woman between 65 and 79 years old with acute or convalescent COVID-19. CDR3s include the opening cysteine and the closing phenylalanine or tryptophan. The D gene is left open where the match is weak.

d_call	j_call	v_call	cdr3_aa
TRBD2	TRBJ2-5	TRBV13	CASSSTLRLAGKETQYF
TRBD1	TRBJ1-2	TRBV30	CAWGGTGIHGYTF
TRBD2	TRBJ2-1	TRBV7-2	CASSLGQGGNEQFF
-	TRBJ2-5	TRBV2	CASTSLGTQYF
-	TRBJ1-1	TRBV12-3/TRBV12-4	CASSQPPAVEAFF
TRBD1	TRBJ2-7	TRBV11-2	CASSSGTGFYEQYF
TRBD2	TRBJ2-4	TRBV27	CASSLSGLAGAKNIQYF
-	TRBJ2-7	TRBV18	CASSPLRRQEHSYEQYF
-	TRBJ2-3	TRBV5-8	CASSLGQLGTDTQYF
-	TRBJ2-7	TRBV28	CASSRAQNSYEQYF
TRBD1	TRBJ2-2	TRBV18	CASSQGTVGFTGELFF
TRBD1	TRBJ1-2	TRBV5-5	CASSPGTVNYGYTF
TRBD2	TRBJ2-7	TRBV5-1	CASSLDGGYYEQYF
-	TRBJ2-5	TRBV12-3/TRBV12-4	CASSRVTETQYF
-	TRBJ2-7	TRBV5-1	CASSLEGGYEQYF
TRBD2	TRBJ2-5	TRBV6-2/TRBV6-3	CASSTGLAGAETQYF
TRBD2	TRBJ2-7	TRBV20-1	CSASKSGGAYEQYF
-	TRBJ2-5	TRBV2	CASSERTAGQTQYF
-	TRBJ1-6	TRBV6-5	CASRINRESTLHF
-	TRBJ2-7	TRBV3-1/TRBV3-2	CASSPSSGIGGHEQYF
-	TRBJ1-5	TRBV19	CASRAITGNQPQHF
TRBD1	TRBJ1-1	TRBV30	CAYRGWTEAFF